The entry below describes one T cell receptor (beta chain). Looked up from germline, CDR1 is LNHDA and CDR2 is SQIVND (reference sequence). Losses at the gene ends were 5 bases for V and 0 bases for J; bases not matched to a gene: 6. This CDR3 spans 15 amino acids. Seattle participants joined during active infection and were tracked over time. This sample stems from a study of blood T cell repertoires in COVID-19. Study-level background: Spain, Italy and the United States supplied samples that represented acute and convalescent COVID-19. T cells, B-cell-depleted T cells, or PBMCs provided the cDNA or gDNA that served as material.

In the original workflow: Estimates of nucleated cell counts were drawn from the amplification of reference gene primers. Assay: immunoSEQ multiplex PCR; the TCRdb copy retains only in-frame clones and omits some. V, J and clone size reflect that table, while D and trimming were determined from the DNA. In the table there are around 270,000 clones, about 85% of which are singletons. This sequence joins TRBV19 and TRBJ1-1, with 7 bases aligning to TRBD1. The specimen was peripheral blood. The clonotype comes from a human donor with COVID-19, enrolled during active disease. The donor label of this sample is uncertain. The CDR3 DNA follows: TGTGCCAGTAGTTCCCCCAGGGGGGTGAACACTGAAGCTTTCTTT. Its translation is CASSSPRGVNTEAFF.